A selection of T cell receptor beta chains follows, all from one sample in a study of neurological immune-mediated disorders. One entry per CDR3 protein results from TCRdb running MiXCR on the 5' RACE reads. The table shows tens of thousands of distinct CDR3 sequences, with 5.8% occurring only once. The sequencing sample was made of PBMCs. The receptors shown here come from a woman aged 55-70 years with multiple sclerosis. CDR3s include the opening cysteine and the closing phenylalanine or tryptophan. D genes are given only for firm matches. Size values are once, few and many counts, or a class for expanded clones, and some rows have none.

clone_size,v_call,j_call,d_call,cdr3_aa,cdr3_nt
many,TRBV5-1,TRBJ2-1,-,CASSRTTPRGEQFF,TGCGCCAGCAGCCGGACTACCCCTCGGGGAGAGCAGTTCTTC
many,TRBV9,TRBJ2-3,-,CASSVASLADTQYF,TGTGCCAGCAGCGTAGCTAGCCTAGCCGATACGCAGTATTTT
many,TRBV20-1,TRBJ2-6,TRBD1,CSAWTGLRSGANVLTF,TGCAGTGCGTGGACAGGCCTGCGCTCTGGGGCCAACGTCCTGACTTTC
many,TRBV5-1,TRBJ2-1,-,CASSLDGDSYNEQFF,TGCGCCAGCAGCTTGGATGGGGACTCCTACAATGAGCAGTTCTTC
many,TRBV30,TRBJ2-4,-,CAWSAHLGGATVAKNIQYF,TGTGCCTGGAGTGCCCATTTGGGGGGCGCGACCGTGGCCAAAAACATTCAGTACTTC
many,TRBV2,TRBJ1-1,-,CASLRQGRGTEAFF,TGTGCCAGCCTAAGGCAGGGACGAGGCACTGAAGCTTTCTTT
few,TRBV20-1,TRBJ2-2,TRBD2,CSARDETSGGLTGELFF,TGCAGTGCTAGAGATGAGACTAGCGGGGGGTTAACCGGGGAGCTGTTTTTT
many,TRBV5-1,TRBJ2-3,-,CASSLGQGMGISTDTQYF,TGCGCCAGCAGCTTGGGGCAGGGGATGGGCATTAGCACAGATACGCAGTATTTT
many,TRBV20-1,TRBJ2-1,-,CSASDNEQFF,TGCAGTGCTAGCGACAATGAGCAGTTCTTC
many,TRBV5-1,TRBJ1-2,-,CASSFTGDNYGYTF,TGCGCCAGCAGCTTCACAGGCGACAACTATGGCTACACCTTC
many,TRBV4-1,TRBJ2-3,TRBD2,CASSQDAGLAADTQYF,TGCGCCAGCAGCCAAGATGCGGGACTAGCCGCAGATACGCAGTATTTT
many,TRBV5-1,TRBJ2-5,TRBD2,CASSLDGGSQETQYF,TGCGCCAGCAGCTTGGACGGGGGGTCCCAAGAGACCCAGTACTTC
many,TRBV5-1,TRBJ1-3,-,CASSLTTVGNTIYF,TGCGCCAGCAGCTTGACGACAGTTGGAAACACCATATATTTT
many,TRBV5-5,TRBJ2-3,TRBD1,CASSQWAGTGTDTQYF,TGTGCCAGCAGCCAATGGGCAGGGACAGGCACAGATACGCAGTATTTT
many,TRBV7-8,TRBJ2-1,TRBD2,CASRPSGSSYNEQFF,TGTGCCAGCAGGCCTAGCGGAAGCTCCTACAATGAGCAGTTCTTC
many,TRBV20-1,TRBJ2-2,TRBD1,CSAKQGAGELFF,TGCAGTGCTAAACAGGGGGCCGGGGAGCTGTTTTTT
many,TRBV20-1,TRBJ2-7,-,CSARDMERSYEQYF,TGCAGTGCTAGAGATATGGAAAGGTCCTACGAGCAGTACTTC
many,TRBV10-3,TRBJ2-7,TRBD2,CAISEPGTSAEQYF,TGTGCCATCAGTGAGCCCGGGACTAGCGCCGAGCAGTACTTC
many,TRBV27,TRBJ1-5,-,CASSFSGNDGQPQHF,TGTGCCAGCAGTTTTTCGGGAAACGACGGGCAGCCCCAGCATTTT
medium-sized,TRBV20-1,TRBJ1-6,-,CSASVQGLGGSPLHF,TGCAGTGCTAGCGTGCAGGGCCTCGGGGGTTCACCCCTCCACTTT
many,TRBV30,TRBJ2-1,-,CAWNTGPLYNEQFF,TGTGCCTGGAATACGGGACCCCTTTACAATGAGCAGTTCTTC
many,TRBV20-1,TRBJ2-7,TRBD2,CSARDISGGRPDSYEQYF,TGCAGTGCTAGAGATATCAGCGGGGGACGACCAGACTCCTACGAGCAGTACTTC
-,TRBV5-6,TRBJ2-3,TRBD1,CASSRDRAGDTQYF,TGTGCCAGCAGCCGGGACAGGGCGGGAGATACGCAGTATTTT
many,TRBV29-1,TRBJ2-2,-,CSVRNTGELFF,TGCAGCGTTAGAAACACCGGGGAGCTGTTTTTT
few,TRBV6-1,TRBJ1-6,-,CASSEAGDRNSPLHF,TGTGCCAGCAGTGAAGCGGGGGACCGTAATTCACCCCTCCACTTT
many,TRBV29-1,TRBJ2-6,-,CSVETDLNSGANVLTF,TGCAGCGTCGAGACCGACCTGAACTCTGGGGCCAACGTCCTGACTTTC
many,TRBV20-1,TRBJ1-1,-,CSARTSGQGATEAFF,TGCAGTGCTAGAACTTCGGGGCAAGGTGCCACTGAAGCTTTCTTT
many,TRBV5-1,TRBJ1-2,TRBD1,CASSLGRTGGVEYGYTF,TGCGCCAGCAGCTTGGGCCGGACAGGGGGCGTCGAGTATGGCTACACCTTC
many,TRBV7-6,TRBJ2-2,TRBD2,CASSLVGAGLRTGELFF,TGTGCCAGCAGCTTGGTTGGAGCGGGGCTGCGGACCGGGGAGCTGTTTTTT
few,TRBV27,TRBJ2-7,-,CASSLYGQRGRDYEQYF,TGTGCCAGCAGTTTATACGGACAACGGGGGCGGGACTACGAGCAGTACTTC
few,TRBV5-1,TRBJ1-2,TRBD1,CASSPRTGVSFNYGYTF,TGCGCCAGCAGTCCGAGGACAGGAGTTTCATTTAACTATGGCTACACCTTC
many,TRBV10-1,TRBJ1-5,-,CASSESGSNQPQHF,TGCGCCAGCAGTGAGTCGGGGAGCAATCAGCCCCAGCATTTT
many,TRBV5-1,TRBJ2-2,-,CASSASVNGELFF,TGCGCCAGCAGCGCTAGCGTCAACGGGGAGCTGTTTTTT
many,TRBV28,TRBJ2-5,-,CASSLLHKTQYF,TGTGCCAGCAGTTTGCTCCATAAGACCCAGTACTTC
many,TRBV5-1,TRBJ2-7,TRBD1,CASSFISPDRYGEQYF,TGCGCCAGCAGCTTTATATCCCCGGACAGGTATGGCGAGCAGTACTTC
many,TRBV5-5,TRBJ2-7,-,CASSLAPTGYEQYF,TGTGCCAGCAGCTTGGCCCCGACAGGATACGAGCAGTACTTC
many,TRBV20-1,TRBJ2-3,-,CSAGRGTAADTQYF,TGCAGTGCTGGTCGCGGGACAGCGGCAGATACGCAGTATTTT
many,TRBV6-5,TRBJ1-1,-,CASSYRRDTEAFF,TGTGCCAGCAGTTATCGACGGGACACTGAAGCTTTCTTT
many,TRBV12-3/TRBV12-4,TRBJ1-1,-,CASNGQPNTEAFF,TGTGCCAGCAACGGGCAGCCTAACACTGAAGCTTTCTTT
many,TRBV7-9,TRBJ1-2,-,CASSNTGNYGYTF,TGTGCCAGCAGCAATACAGGAAACTATGGCTACACCTTC
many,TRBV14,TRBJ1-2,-,CASSQAQGFNGYTF,TGTGCCAGCAGCCAAGCCCAGGGGTTTAATGGCTACACCTTC
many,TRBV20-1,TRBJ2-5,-,CSARIASQTQYF,TGCAGTGCTAGAATAGCGTCTCAGACCCAGTACTTC
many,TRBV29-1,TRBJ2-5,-,CSVEGAVEETQYF,TGCAGCGTTGAAGGGGCTGTGGAAGAGACCCAGTACTTC
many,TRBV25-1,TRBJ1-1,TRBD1,CASSTKGAGTEAFF,TGTGCCAGCAGTACCAAGGGGGCCGGTACTGAAGCTTTCTTT
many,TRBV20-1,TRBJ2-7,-,CSVQRGPVDEQYF,TGCAGTGTTCAGAGGGGCCCCGTAGACGAGCAGTACTTC
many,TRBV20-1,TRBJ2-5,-,CSARDGSMGLGTQYF,TGCAGTGCTAGAGATGGGTCAATGGGGCTCGGGACCCAGTACTTC
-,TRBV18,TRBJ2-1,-,CASSPGGINEQFF,TGTGCCAGCTCACCCGGGGGTATCAATGAGCAGTTCTTC
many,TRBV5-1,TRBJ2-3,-,CASSLGFYTDTQYF,TGCGCCAGCAGCTTGGGCTTCTACACAGATACGCAGTATTTT
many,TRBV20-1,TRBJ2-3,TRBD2,CSAVSGGGDTQYF,TGCAGTGCCGTTAGCGGGGGGGGAGATACGCAGTATTTT
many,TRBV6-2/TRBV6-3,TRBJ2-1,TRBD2,CASSQRLAGNEQFF,TGTGCCAGCAGTCAAAGACTAGCGGGCAATGAGCAGTTCTTC
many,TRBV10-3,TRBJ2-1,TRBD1,CAISGTGSYNEQFF,TGTGCCATCTCCGGGACAGGCTCCTACAATGAGCAGTTCTTC
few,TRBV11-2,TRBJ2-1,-,CASSSDNSYNEQFF,TGTGCCAGCAGCTCGGACAACTCCTACAATGAGCAGTTCTTC
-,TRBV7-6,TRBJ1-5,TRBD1,CANSYGTENQPQHF,TGTGCCAACAGCTATGGGACAGAGAATCAGCCCCAGCATTTT
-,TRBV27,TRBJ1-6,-,CASSTPDSKQTPLHF,TGTGCCAGCAGTACCCCGGACAGCAAACAGACTCCCCTCCACTTT
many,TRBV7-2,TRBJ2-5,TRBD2,CASKPSSGGVTQYF,TGTGCCAGCAAACCCTCTAGCGGGGGGGTGACCCAGTACTTC
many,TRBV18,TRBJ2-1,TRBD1,CASSPPPTGSGNEQFF,TGTGCCAGCTCACCCCCACCGACAGGGAGTGGCAATGAGCAGTTCTTC
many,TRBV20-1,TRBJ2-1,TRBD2,CSASGTSGGASYNEQFF,TGCAGTGCTTCCGGGACTAGCGGGGGGGCAAGTTACAATGAGCAGTTCTTC